The entry that follows covers one T cell receptor (beta chain) sequence. Its antigen remains unidentified. The CDR3 has 16 residues. Per the germline V gene, CDR1 is SQVTM and CDR2 is ANQGSEA. V was trimmed by 7 bases and J by 2 bases, leaving 23 bases between them. Profiled with immunoSEQ multiplex PCR; TCRdb holds only in-frame clones, not every one. This sample has around 160,000 clones, with roughly 94% found just once. The data are from a study of T cell responses to AZD1222 COVID-19 vaccine. The overall study: Analysis merged second doses at about 4 or about 12 weeks. Study results and caveats: AZD1222 recipients seropositive at baseline numbered only 6 or 7. Donors skewed white British and female; clonal diversity was possibly underestimated.

Sequenced here: peripheral blood, sampled on day 0 of AZD1222 vaccination. The sequence was collected from an adult in good health. The chain has TRBV29-1 and TRBJ1-1, with a weak D call TRBD1 (6 bases). The CDR3 loop reads CSGVGGIGGGNTEAFF. The CDR3 DNA reads TGCAGCGGAGTTGGCGGGATAGGGGGTGGAAACACTGAAGCTTTCTTT.